These 21 T cell receptor beta chains came from one sample sequenced in a study of T cells in localized non-small cell lung cancer. Generated by immunoSEQ multiplex PCR, the TCRdb table keeps only in-frame clones and is missing some. Of some 30,000 clones in the sample, 90% to 95% are singletons; the top ten hold around 0.77%. This material consisted of peripheral blood, taken before any cancer treatment. The source of these receptors is a woman aged 40-69 years with stage I lung adenocarcinoma.

The chain couples TRBV14 to TRBJ1-1; D perhaps matches TRBD1 (6 bases). Germline V gene data show CDR1 as SGHDN and CDR2 as FVKESK. The CDR3 sequence is 14 residues long. V gave up 1 base and J gave up 4 bases, with 10 bases separating them. The CDR3 DNA sequence: TGTGCCAGCAGCCAAGTAACAGGGATCACTGAAGCTTTCTTT. As protein: CASSQVTGITEAFF.

In DNA, the CDR3 is TGTGCCAGCAGTTCATATGGGCCGGTTAGGGAGCCCCAGCATTTT. Protein sequence: CASSSYGPVREPQHF. The rearrangement joins TRBV7-2 to TRBJ1-5; no definite D call. V gave up 6 bases and J gave up 8 bases, with 20 bases separating them. The CDR3 is 15 amino acids. Looked up from germline, CDR1 is SGHTA and CDR2 is FQGNSA.

This chain connects TRBV9 to TRBJ2-1, with 7 bases identical to TRBD1. The J segment lost 2 bases and the V segment lost 3 bases, leaving 8 bases of the junction unmatched. Germline CDR1 is SGDLS and CDR2 is YYNGEE. The CDR3 runs 16 residues. CDR3 sequence (DNA): TGTGCCAGCAGCGCATCTCGACAGGGCCCCTACAATGAGCAGTTCTTC. It codes for CASSASRQGPYNEQFF.

The J gene is TRBJ2-2, the V gene TRBV28; 11 bases agree with TRBD2. There are 20 residues in the CDR3. The V gene's germline CDR1 is MDHEN and CDR2 SYDVKM. V shed 4 bases, J shed 1 base, and the junction held 14 bases outside the gene matches. The CDR3 sequence is CASSSTGYRLAGGNTGELFF. The CDR3 coding sequence is TGTGCCAGCAGTTCGACAGGGTATAGGCTAGCGGGAGGGAACACCGGGGAGCTGTTTTTT.

This clone was counted a single time. The CDR3 sequence is CASSNLGQGYQPQHF. DNA of the CDR3: TGTGCCAGCAGCAACCTCGGACAGGGCTATCAGCCCCAGCATTTT. The chain couples TRBV5-8 to TRBJ1-5; 8 bases map to TRBD1. CDR3 length: 15 residues. Germline V lookup: CDR1 SGHTS, CDR2 YDEGEE. Germline trimming cut 4 bases from V and 5 bases from J; bases unmatched to any gene: 8.

The chain has TRBV4-1 and TRBJ2-7; D unresolved. This CDR3 comprises 13 residues. V lost 0 bases and J lost 6, with 9 bases in between. Germline values: CDR1 MGHRA, CDR2 YSYEKL. The CDR3 DNA reads as TGCGCCAGCAGCCAAGACAATAGGCGCGAGCAGTACTTC. Amino acids: CASSQDNRREQYF.

The chain has TRBV19 and TRBJ1-5; D might be TRBD1 (5 bases). V lost 5 bases and J lost 0, with 8 bases in between. The CDR3 covers 14 residues. Germline V gives CDR1 LNHDA, CDR2 SQIVND (reference sequence). This CDR3 is CASSAQGSNQPQHF. CDR3 nucleotides: TGTGCCAGTAGTGCCCAGGGTAGCAATCAGCCCCAGCATTTT. Full variable domain (rest looked up from reference TRBV19 and TRBJ1-5): DGGITQSPKYLFRKEGQNVTLSCEQNLNHDAMYWYRQDPGQGLRLIYYSQIVNDFQKGDIAEGYSVSREKKESFPLTVTSAQKNPTAFYLCASSAQGSNQPQHFGDGTRLSIL.

DNA of the CDR3: TGTGCCAGCAGTTACTCGATCCGGGGCATTACCAATGAGCAGTTCTTC. It is translated as CASSYSIRGITNEQFF. The chain joins TRBV6-5 to TRBJ2-1; D assignment may be TRBD1 or TRBD2 (5 bases each). In germline, CDR1 is MNHEY, CDR2 SVGAGI. Between the trimmed V and J ends, which lost 0 bases and 6 bases, there was a span of 15 bases. This CDR3 has 16 amino acids.

V gene TRBV6-5 combines with J gene TRBJ1-2, with D hard to call. The CDR3 covers 14 residues. The V gene's germline CDR1 is MNHEY and CDR2 SVGAGI. The ends were cut back, 0 bases at V and 4 bases at J, with 9 bases in the middle. CDR3 bases: TGTGCCAGCAGTTACTCGGGCGGAACCTATGGCTACACCTTC. Its translation is CASSYSGGTYGYTF.

The chain is built from TRBV15 and TRBJ2-2; D perhaps matches TRBD2 (5 bases). The CDR3 totals 13 residues. Deletions cut 4 bases from V and 7 bases from J, with 10 bases between. CDR1 and CDR2 from the germline V gene are LNHNV and YYDKDF (reference sequence). DNA of the CDR3: TGTGCCACCAGCACGGGATGGGGCGGGGAGCTGTTTTTT. Encoded protein: CATSTGWGGELFF.

V is TRBV27 and J is TRBJ2-1, with D possibly being TRBD2 (6 bases). Germline V gene lookup returns CDR1 MNHEY and CDR2 SMNVEV (reference sequence). V was trimmed by 1 base and J by 0 bases, leaving 10 bases between them. The CDR3 has 16 amino acids. In DNA form, the CDR3 reads TGTGCCAGCAGTTTATGGCTAGCGACCTCCTACAATGAGCAGTTCTTC. As protein: CASSLWLATSYNEQFF.

The rearrangement links TRBV18 to TRBJ1-2, with TRBD1 as a possible D gene (5 bases). From germline, CDR1 is KGHSH and CDR2 LQKENI. The V and J ends lost 8 bases and 3 bases respectively, with 13 bases between them. CDR3 length: 13 amino acids. CDR3 residues: CASGRGKDYGYTF. CDR3 DNA: TGTGCCAGCGGAAGGGGCAAAGACTATGGCTACACCTTC.

This chain joins TRBV7-2 and TRBJ2-1; 12 positions match TRBD1. Germline V gene lookup returns CDR1 SGHTA and CDR2 FQGNSA. Trimming took 4 bases from V and 9 from J; bases not matched to a gene: 4. CDR3 length equals 14 residues. The CDR3 here is CASSYRDRGREQFF. The CDR3 coding sequence is TGTGCCAGCAGCTACAGGGACAGGGGGCGTGAGCAGTTCTTC.

J is TRBJ2-7 and V is TRBV5-5, with a possible D match to TRBD1 (6 bases). V lost 0 bases and J lost 3, with 10 bases in between. From germline, CDR1 is SGHKS and CDR2 YYEKEE (reference sequence). The CDR3 consists of 14 residues. The CDR3 nucleotides read TGTGCCAGCAGCTTGGCCGCAGGGGACTACGAGCAGTACTTC. This codes for CASSLAAGDYEQYF. The whole variable domain, remainder taken from reference TRBV5-5 and TRBJ2-7, is DAGVTQSPTHLIKTRGQQVTLRCSPISGHKSVSWYQQVLGQGPQFIFQYYEKEERGRGNFPDRFSARQFPNYSSELNVNALLLGDSALYLCASSLAAGDYEQYFGPGTRLTVT.

The rearrangement uses TRBV4-1 and TRBJ2-5; a possible D gene is TRBD1 (6 bases). The germline V and J ends were trimmed by 0 bases and 5 bases, with 16 bases remaining between them. CDR3 size: 16 residues. Germline CDR1 MGHRA, CDR2 YSYEKL. The CDR3 sequence is CASSQDRARGYETQYF. The CDR3 bases are TGCGCCAGCAGCCAAGACAGGGCCAGGGGTTACGAGACCCAGTACTTC.

The CDR3 protein is CASSPASGARGNEQFF. The CDR3 region has the DNA TGCGCCAGCAGCCCAGCTAGCGGAGCGAGGGGAAATGAGCAGTTCTTC. The chain links TRBV4-3 to TRBJ2-1; 7 nucleotides match TRBD2. The CDR3 totals 16 residues. From germline, CDR1 is LGHNA and CDR2 YSLEER. The V and J ends lost 4 bases and 7 bases, in that order; junction bases with no gene match: 13.

This chain links TRBV6-6 with TRBJ2-3; 8 bases align to TRBD2. The CDR3 totals 15 residues. After removal of 7 bases from V and 2 bases from J, the junction contained 8 bases not matched to a gene. CDR1 is MNHNY and CDR2 is SVGAGI in the germline V gene (reference sequence). The CDR3 loop reads CASTLLAGNTDTQYF. In DNA, the CDR3 is TGTGCCAGCACCCTCTTAGCGGGGAACACAGATACGCAGTATTTT.

The genes are TRBV2 and TRBJ1-6; D call uncertain. The length of the CDR3 is 14 residues. With 1 base removed from V and 7 bases from J, the gap between germline ends came to 8 bases. The germline CDR1 and CDR2 sequences are SNHLY and FYNNEI. The chain's CDR3 is CASSEGGRNSPLHF. The CDR3 DNA follows: TGTGCCAGCAGTGAAGGAGGGCGAAATTCACCCCTCCACTTT.

The chain links TRBV20-1 to TRBJ2-7; a weak D match, TRBD2 (5 bases). This CDR3 spans 11 amino acids. Trimming left V 3 bases short and J 7 bases short, with 10 bases between. Germline CDR1 is DFQATT and CDR2 is SNEGSKA (reference sequence). The CDR3 sequence is CSASIAWEQYF. The CDR3 DNA is TGCAGTGCTAGTATAGCGTGGGAGCAGTACTTC.

The chain couples TRBV6-5 to TRBJ1-2; D uncertain. Trimming took off 5 bases at V and 4 bases at J, with 14 bases between the two ends. This CDR3 has 14 amino acids. Germline CDR1 and CDR2: MNHEY and SVGAGI. The DNA for the CDR3 is TGTGCCAGCAGTGAAATAGACGTGGGCTATGGCTACACCTTC. Translating gives CASSEIDVGYGYTF.

The V call is TRBV5-1, the J call TRBJ1-4; 9 nucleotides agree with TRBD1. The junction had 5 bases not matched to a gene; V was cut back by 0 bases and J by 8 bases. CDR3 length equals 15 residues. Germline V lookup: CDR1 SGHRS, CDR2 YFSETQ. CDR3 sequence: CASSLGDREGEKLFF. The CDR3 region has the DNA TGCGCCAGCAGCTTGGGGGACAGGGAGGGCGAAAAACTGTTTTTT.